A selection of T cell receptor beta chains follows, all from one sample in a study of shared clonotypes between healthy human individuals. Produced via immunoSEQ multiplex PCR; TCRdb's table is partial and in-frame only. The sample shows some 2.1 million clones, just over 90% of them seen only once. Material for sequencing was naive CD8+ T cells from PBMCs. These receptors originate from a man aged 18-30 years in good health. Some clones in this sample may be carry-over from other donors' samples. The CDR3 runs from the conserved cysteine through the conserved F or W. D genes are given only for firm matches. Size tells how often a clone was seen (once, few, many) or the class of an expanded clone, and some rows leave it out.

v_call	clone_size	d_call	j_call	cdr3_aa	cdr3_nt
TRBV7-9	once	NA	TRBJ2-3	CASSLPGSRSINTDTQYF	TGTGCCAGCAGCTTACCGGGATCCCGATCAATAAACACAGATACGCAGTATTTT
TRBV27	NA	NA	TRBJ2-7	CASTPGIQSESYEQYF	TGTGCCAGCACCCCTGGGATACAGAGCGAGTCCTACGAGCAGTACTTC
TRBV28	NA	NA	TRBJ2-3	CASSLSDGADTQYF	TGTGCCAGCAGTTTGTCCGACGGAGCAGATACGCAGTATTTT
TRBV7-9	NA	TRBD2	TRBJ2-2	CASSLSSGGELFF	TGTGCCAGCAGCCTATCTAGCGGCGGGGAGCTGTTTTTT
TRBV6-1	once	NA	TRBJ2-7	CASSEYVDVRGQYEQYF	TGTGCCAGCAGTGAATATGTTGACGTTCGGGGGCAGTACGAGCAGTACTTC
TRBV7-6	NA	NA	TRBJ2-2	CASNPELTGELFF	TGTGCCAGCAACCCAGAGCTTACCGGGGAGCTGTTTTTT
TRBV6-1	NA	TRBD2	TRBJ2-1	CASTAGGSYNEQFF	TGTGCCAGCACCGCGGGGGGCTCCTACAATGAGCAGTTCTTC
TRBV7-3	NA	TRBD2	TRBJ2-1	CASSLEVLAEQFF	TGTGCCAGCAGCTTAGAGGTACTAGCGGAGCAGTTCTTC
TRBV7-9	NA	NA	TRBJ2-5	CASSGFSGSVETQYF	TGTGCCAGCAGCGGCTTCAGCGGGTCTGTAGAGACCCAGTACTTC
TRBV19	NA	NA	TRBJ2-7	CASSIEGREQYF	TGTGCCAGTAGTATAGAAGGCAGGGAGCAGTACTTC
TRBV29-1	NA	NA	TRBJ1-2	CSVRDRQTNYGYTF	TGCAGCGTTCGGGACCGCCAAACTAACTATGGCTACACCTTC
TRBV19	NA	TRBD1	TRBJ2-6	CASSPRDRGSGANVLTF	TGTGCCAGTAGTCCGAGGGACAGGGGATCTGGGGCCAACGTCCTGACTTTC
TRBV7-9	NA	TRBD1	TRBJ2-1	CASSLAQGVSYNEQFF	TGTGCCAGCAGCTTAGCACAGGGGGTATCCTACAATGAGCAGTTCTTC
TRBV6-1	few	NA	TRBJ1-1	CASSEGPQSEAFF	TGTGCCAGCAGTGAAGGGCCACAGAGTGAAGCTTTCTTT
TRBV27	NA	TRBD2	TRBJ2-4	CASRPLRLAGTPKNIQYF	TGTGCCAGCAGACCCCTTAGACTAGCGGGAACTCCCAAAAACATTCAGTACTTC
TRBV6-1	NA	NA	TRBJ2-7	CASSEPVDSTYEQYF	TGTGCCAGCAGTGAGCCGGTGGACAGCACCTACGAGCAGTACTTC
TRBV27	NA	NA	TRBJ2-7	CASSLVGTLSYEQYF	TGTGCCAGCAGTTTAGTGGGGACATTGTCCTACGAGCAGTACTTC
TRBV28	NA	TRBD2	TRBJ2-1	CASSKPGLAGAYEQFF	TGTGCCAGCAGTAAGCCGGGACTAGCGGGAGCCTATGAGCAGTTCTTC
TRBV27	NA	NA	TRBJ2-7	CAVAPGATYEQYF	TGTGCCGTTGCGCCGGGAGCCACCTACGAGCAGTACTTC
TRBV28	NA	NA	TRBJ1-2	CASSFPANYGYTF	TGTGCCAGCAGTTTTCCGGCGAACTATGGCTACACCTTC
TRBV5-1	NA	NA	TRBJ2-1	CASSLSGGSSYNEQFF	TGCGCCAGCAGCTTGAGTGGGGGGAGCTCCTACAATGAGCAGTTCTTC